These 24 T cell receptor beta chains originate from one sample sequenced in a study of CD8 T cells in Susac syndrome. RNA totalling about 0.45 to 1 ug underwent reverse transcription with random hexamers. TCRdb processed the immunoSEQ multiplex PCR reads anew with MiXCR; each CDR3 protein has one entry. Altogether tens of thousands of distinct CDR3 sequences are present, about 95% being singletons, with the ten largest covering 0.3% to 0.4%. Sequenced material: CD8+ T cells from PBMCs. Receptors originate from a human donor with multiple sclerosis.

The V call is TRBV30, the J call TRBJ2-5; 7 bases map to TRBD1. Germline-derived CDR1 and CDR2 are GTSNPN and SVGIG (reference sequence). This CDR3 region has 12 residues. V was clipped by 4 bases and J by 3 bases; unmatched bases: 2. The CDR3 protein is CAWTGGEETQYF. The CDR3 DNA reads as TGTGCCTGGACAGGGGGAGAAGAGACCCAGTACTTC.

V gene TRBV9 combines with J gene TRBJ2-7; 10 positions agree with TRBD2. The ends lost 4 bases at V and 4 bases at J; junction bases unmatched: 8. The germline V gene has CDR1 SGDLS and CDR2 YYNGEE. The CDR3 spans 15 residues. The CDR3 here is CASSRGGLAPYEQYF. CDR3 in DNA: TGTGCCAGCAGCCGGGGGGGACTAGCGCCTTACGAGCAGTACTTC.

This rearrangement joins TRBV27 to TRBJ1-4, with D maybe TRBD1 (5 bases). Deletions cut 0 bases from V and 4 bases from J, with 6 bases between. Germline values: CDR1 MNHEY, CDR2 SMNVEV (reference sequence). The CDR3 consists of 14 residues. The CDR3: CASSLSTDNEKLFF. DNA of the CDR3: TGTGCCAGCAGTTTATCGACAGATAATGAAAAACTGTTTTTT. The full variable domain, its missing parts supplied by reference TRBV27 and TRBJ1-4, is EAQVTQNPRYLITVTGKKLTVTCSQNMNHEYMSWYRQDPGLGLRQIYYSMNVEVTDKGDVPEGYKVSRKEKRNFPLILESPSPNQTSLYFCASSLSTDNEKLFFGSGTQLSVL.

The chain uses TRBV2 and TRBJ2-5, with 10 positions matching TRBD2. V shed 7 bases, J shed 2 bases, and the junction held 7 bases outside the gene matches. This CDR3 region has 15 residues. Germline lookup yields CDR1 SNHLY and CDR2 FYNNEI. DNA for the CDR3: TGTGCCAGCAAGTGGACTAGCGGATTGCAAGAGACCCAGTACTTC. Its protein product is CASKWTSGLQETQYF.

The chain joins TRBV2 to TRBJ2-5; perhaps TRBD1 as D (6 bases). This CDR3 contains 17 residues. CDR1 and CDR2 from the germline V gene are SNHLY and FYNNEI. V was clipped by 7 bases and J by 1 base, with 22 bases between them. The CDR3 here is CASMGILQGWSQETQYF. CDR3 bases: TGTGCCAGCATGGGGATTCTACAGGGTTGGTCCCAAGAGACCCAGTACTTC.

This clonotype showed up just once. The chain couples TRBV7-9 to TRBJ2-7, with D maybe TRBD1 (6 bases). The CDR3 runs to 15 residues. Trimming shortened V by 1 base and J by 0 bases, and 10 bases separated the two germline ends. Germline-derived CDR1 and CDR2 are SEHNR and FQNEAQ (reference sequence). DNA for the CDR3: TGTGCCAGCAGCTTAGGGGACACCAACTCCTACGAGCAGTACTTC. Translation: CASSLGDTNSYEQYF.

The chain has TRBV29-1 and TRBJ1-2, with TRBD1 matching over 9 bases. The germline CDR1 and CDR2 sequences are SQVTM and ANQGSEA. The CDR3 spans 12 residues. J gave up 6 bases and V 5 bases, and 4 bases lay outside the gene matches. The CDR3 DNA sequence: TGCAGCGTTACCGGGACAGGGAATGGCTACACCTTC. It codes for CSVTGTGNGYTF.

This chain connects TRBV6-1 to TRBJ2-1; D might be TRBD1 or TRBD2, each matching 6 bases. This CDR3 has 17 amino acids. V gave up 6 bases and J gave up 0 bases, with 18 bases separating them. Germline V lookup: CDR1 MNHNS, CDR2 SASEGT. This chain's CDR3 is CASSVKGGRTSYNEQFF. The CDR3 DNA reads as TGTGCCAGCAGCGTCAAGGGGGGCAGGACCTCCTACAATGAGCAGTTCTTC.

The gene calls are TRBV5-1 and TRBJ2-7, with 9 bases matching TRBD2. V lost 4 bases to trimming and J lost 7 bases; unmatched junction nucleotides: 9. This CDR3 contains 14 residues. CDR1 SGHRS and CDR2 YFSETQ come from the germline V gene. The CDR3 DNA reads as TGCGCCAGCAGCGTAGCGGGAGCATCAAGGGAGCAGTACTTC. It is translated as CASSVAGASREQYF.

This rearrangement joins TRBV5-4 to TRBJ2-7, with 8 bases identical to TRBD1. The CDR3 loop spans 15 amino acids. J was trimmed by 0 bases and V by 4 bases; bases with no gene match: 6. Germline-derived CDR1 and CDR2 are SGHNT and YYREEE (reference sequence). The CDR3 nucleotides are TGTGCCAGCAGCACTAGGGACAGGAGCTCCTACGAGCAGTACTTC. This translates into CASSTRDRSSYEQYF.

The chain couples TRBV14 to TRBJ2-5, with D perhaps matching TRBD2 (5 bases). The V gene lost 1 base and the J gene lost 5 bases, with 14 bases spanning the gap. CDR3 length: 15 residues. Germline-derived CDR1 and CDR2 are SGHDN and FVKESK. Written as DNA, the CDR3 is TGTGCCAGCAGCCAAGGGACCGTTTGGAGGGAGACCCAGTACTTC. It specifies CASSQGTVWRETQYF.

V and J are TRBV5-5 and TRBJ2-3, with 7 positions matching TRBD1. Germline-derived CDR1 and CDR2 are SGHKS and YYEKEE (reference sequence). The CDR3 extends over 19 amino acids. V lost 4 bases, J lost 2 bases, and 19 bases stayed unmatched. The CDR3 here is CASSPGWTTGLPDTDTQYF. CDR3 in DNA: TGTGCCAGCAGCCCTGGTTGGACGACAGGGTTGCCCGACACAGATACGCAGTATTTT.

The chain recombines TRBV6-5 with TRBJ1-4; no reliable D call. The CDR3 runs to 13 residues. V shed 7 bases and J shed 12 bases, with 18 bases lying between them. Germline V gene lookup returns CDR1 MNHEY and CDR2 SVGAGI. The CDR3 DNA reads TGTGCCAGCACCCATTTCGGCGGGAAGGAACTGTTTTTT. It encodes CASTHFGGKELFF.

This clonotype was found once. The rearrangement joins TRBV14 to TRBJ1-2; D gene ambiguous. The CDR3 has 16 amino acids. Trimming pared 3 bases from V and 2 bases from J, leaving 16 bases between. Germline values: CDR1 SGHDN, CDR2 FVKESK. The CDR3 DNA follows: TGTGCCAGCAGCCACCTAGAAGACCCCCCGAACTATGGCTACACCTTC. It yields the protein CASSHLEDPPNYGYTF. Full variable domain (rest looked up from reference TRBV14 and TRBJ1-2): EAGVTQFPSHSVIEKGQTVTLRCDPISGHDNLYWYRRVMGKEIKFLLHFVKESKQDESGMPNNRFLAERTGGTYSTLKVQPAELEDSGVYFCASSHLEDPPNYGYTFGSGTRLTVV.

This clonotype showed up just once. The CDR3 loop is CAWREDRADTEAFF. CDR3 DNA: TGTGCCTGGAGGGAGGACAGGGCAGACACTGAAGCTTTCTTT. This chain connects TRBV30 to TRBJ1-1; 8 positions match TRBD1. V lost 3 bases, J lost 3 bases, and 6 bases stayed unmatched. The CDR3 is made up of 14 amino acids. CDR1 is GTSNPN, CDR2 SVGIG, per germline (reference sequence).

This sequence joins TRBV7-9 and TRBJ2-7, with TRBD1 identical over 7 bases. Germline V CDR1 and CDR2: SEHNR, FQNEAQ (reference sequence). The trim removed 4 bases at V and 3 bases at J, leaving 3 bases unmatched. There are 13 residues in the CDR3. CDR3 sequence: CASSSRDSYEQYF. The CDR3 DNA reads as TGTGCCAGCAGCTCCCGGGACAGCTACGAGCAGTACTTC.

The J gene is TRBJ2-1, the V gene TRBV7-9; TRBD2 agrees at 9 bases. This CDR3 is 13 amino acids long. CDR1 and CDR2 from the germline V gene are SEHNR and FQNEAQ (reference sequence). V shed 5 bases and J 15 bases; nucleotides not matched to a gene: 11. The CDR3 DNA reads as TGTGCCAGCAGCAGGGGTGGCTCGCGGGAGGGGTTCTTC. Protein: CASSRGGSREGFF.

The V gene is TRBV7-9, the J gene TRBJ1-3; D gene ambiguous. V lost 7 bases and J lost 3, with 13 bases in between. This CDR3 spans 14 amino acids. Germline CDR1 SEHNR, CDR2 FQNEAQ (reference sequence). The CDR3 protein is CASTIESFGNTIYF. In nucleotides, the CDR3 is TGTGCCAGCACCATAGAGAGTTTTGGAAACACCATATATTTT.

The chain uses TRBV15 and TRBJ2-1; 8 bases map to TRBD2. The CDR3 is 19 residues long. Germline assignment: CDR1 LNHNV and CDR2 YYDKDF (reference sequence). Trimming took 3 bases from V and 3 from J; bases not matched to a gene: 16. CDR3 bases: TGTGCCACCAGCAGCTATCTTTATCCACGGGAGGGCCACTACAATGAGCAGTTCTTC. Translated: CATSSYLYPREGHYNEQFF.

The chain employs TRBV28 and TRBJ1-1; D gene unclear. Per germline, CDR1 MDHEN and CDR2 SYDVKM. The CDR3 has 15 amino acids. Between the trimmed V and J ends, which lost 5 bases and 1 base, there was a span of 14 bases. The CDR3, as DNA: TGTGCCAGCAGTGCCCCAAAAGGGAGGAACACTGAAGCTTTCTTT. This translates into CASSAPKGRNTEAFF.

The chain carries TRBV2 and TRBJ1-2; tentative D call: TRBD1 (6 bases). In germline, CDR1 is SNHLY, CDR2 FYNNEI. CDR3 length equals 14 residues. Between the trimmed V and J ends, which lost 3 bases and 1 base, there was a span of 9 bases. The CDR3 sequence is CASSDPGVNYGYTF. The DNA of the CDR3 is TGTGCCAGCAGTGACCCAGGGGTTAACTATGGCTACACCTTC.

The DNA for the CDR3 is TGTGCCAGCAGCCAAGTCCGGGTCTCCTACAATGAGCAGTTCTTC. It translates to CASSQVRVSYNEQFF. This sequence joins TRBV14 and TRBJ2-1; D not resolved. CDR3 length equals 15 residues. The germline CDR1 and CDR2 sequences are SGHDN and FVKESK. The ends were cut back, 1 base at V and 0 bases at J, with 7 bases in the middle.

This chain connects TRBV5-1 to TRBJ2-5, with a tentative D call TRBD1 (6 bases). This CDR3 is 15 amino acids long. V was shortened by 5 bases and J by 4 bases, with 18 bases between the two germline ends. Germline assignment: CDR1 SGHRS and CDR2 YFSETQ. For the CDR3, the DNA is TGCGCCAGCAGACTTGGGGACATCACCCTAGAGACCCAGTACTTC. This translates into CASRLGDITLETQYF. The full variable domain, its missing parts supplied by reference TRBV5-1 and TRBJ2-5, is KAGVTQTPRYLIKTRGQQVTLSCSPISGHRSVSWYQQTPGQGLQFLFEYFSETQRNKGNFPGRFSGRQFSNSRSEMNVSTLELGDSALYLCASRLGDITLETQYFGPGTRLLVL.

The chain's CDR3 is CASRLQGTGARGLGLYEQYF. The CDR3 DNA sequence: TGTGCCAGCAGATTACAGGGGACAGGAGCGCGGGGACTCGGGCTCTACGAGCAGTACTTC. The V gene is TRBV6-5, the J gene TRBJ2-7; 8 nucleotides match TRBD1. The CDR3 loop spans 20 amino acids. V shed 6 bases, J shed 3 bases, and the junction held 25 bases outside the gene matches. Looked up from germline, CDR1 is MNHEY and CDR2 is SVGAGI.